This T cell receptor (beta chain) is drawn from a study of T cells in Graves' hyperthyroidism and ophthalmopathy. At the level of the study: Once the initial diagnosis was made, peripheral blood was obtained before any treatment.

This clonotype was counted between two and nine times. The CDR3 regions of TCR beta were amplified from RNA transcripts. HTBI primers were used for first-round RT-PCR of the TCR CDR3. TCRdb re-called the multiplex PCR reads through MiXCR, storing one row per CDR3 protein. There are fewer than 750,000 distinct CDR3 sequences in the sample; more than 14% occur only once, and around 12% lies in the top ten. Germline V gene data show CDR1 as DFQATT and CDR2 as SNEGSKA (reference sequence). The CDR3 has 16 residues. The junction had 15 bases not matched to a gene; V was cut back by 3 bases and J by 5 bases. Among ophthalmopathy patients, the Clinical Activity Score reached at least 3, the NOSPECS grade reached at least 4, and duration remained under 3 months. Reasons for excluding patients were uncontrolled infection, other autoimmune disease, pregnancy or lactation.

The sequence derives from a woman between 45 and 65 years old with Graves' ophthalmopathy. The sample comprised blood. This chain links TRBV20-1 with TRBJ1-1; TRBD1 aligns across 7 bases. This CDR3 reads CSASRQGGGLMTEAFF. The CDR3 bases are TGCAGTGCTAGCAGACAGGGTGGCGGGCTTATGACTGAAGCTTTCTTT.